This T cell receptor (beta chain) was documented in a study of cytomegalovirus exposure and HLA in healthy donors. Study-level points and caveats: Later analysis showed most CMV-associated TCR beta chains appearing HLA-restricted. Sequencing likely produced, as an artifact, a cluster of highly shared sequence variants. The authors listed 164 TCR beta chains as cytomegalovirus-associated.

The PCR was carried out with 60 Vbeta primers and 13 Jbeta primers. TCRdb keeps only in-frame clones here, not all; method: immunoSEQ multiplex PCR. The sample comprises over 50,000 clones, 87% of which are singletons, and approximately 1.3% rests with the top ten. V shed 0 bases and J shed 1 base, with 6 bases lying between them. The CDR3 runs to 14 residues. The germline CDR1 and CDR2 sequences are SGHTA and FQGTGA. A note on this clone: Its antigen is unidentified.

The sample consisted of PBMCs. The chain combines TRBV7-3 with TRBJ1-1; no clear D. The TCR originated in a man aged 18 to 29 in good health and CMV-seronegative. For the CDR3, the DNA is TGTGCCAGCAGCTTAACGGCCCAGAACACTGAAGCTTTCTTT. It codes for CASSLTAQNTEAFF.